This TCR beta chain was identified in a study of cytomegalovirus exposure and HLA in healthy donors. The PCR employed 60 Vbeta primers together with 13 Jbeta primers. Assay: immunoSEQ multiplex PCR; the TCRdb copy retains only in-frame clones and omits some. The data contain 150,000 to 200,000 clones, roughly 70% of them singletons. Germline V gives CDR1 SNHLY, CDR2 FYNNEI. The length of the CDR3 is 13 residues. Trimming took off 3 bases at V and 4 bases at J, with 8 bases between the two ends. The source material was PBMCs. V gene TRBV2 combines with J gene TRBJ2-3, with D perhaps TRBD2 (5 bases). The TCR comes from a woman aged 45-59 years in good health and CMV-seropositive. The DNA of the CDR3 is TGTGCCAGCAGTGAGACGAGGGCAGATACGCAGTATTTT. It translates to CASSETRADTQYF.